This entry concerns a single T cell receptor beta chain. This entry belongs to a study of T cell responses to AZD1222 COVID-19 vaccine. TCRdb keeps only in-frame clones here, not all; method: immunoSEQ multiplex PCR. The sample includes 140,000 to 150,000 clones, 93% seen only once; the top ten take under 6.5%. Trimming cost V 3 bases and J 7 bases; bases outside gene matches: 9. From germline, CDR1 is LNHDA and CDR2 SQIVND (reference sequence). This CDR3 is built from 15 residues. The clonotype originates from an adult in good health. This chain uses TRBV19 with TRBJ2-3; TRBD1 matches at 8 bases. This sample comprised peripheral blood, obtained on day 0 of AZD1222 vaccination. The CDR3, as DNA: TGTGCCAGTAGTATGGCCGAGAGCAGGGGGCATACGCAGTATTTT. Amino acid sequence: CASSMAESRGHTQYF.